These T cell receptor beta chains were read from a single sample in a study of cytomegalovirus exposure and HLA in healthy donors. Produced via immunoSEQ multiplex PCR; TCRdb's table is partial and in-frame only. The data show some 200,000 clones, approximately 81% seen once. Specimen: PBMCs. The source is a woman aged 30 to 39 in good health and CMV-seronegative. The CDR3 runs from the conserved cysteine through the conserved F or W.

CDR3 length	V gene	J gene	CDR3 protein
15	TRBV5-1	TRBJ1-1	CASSPRDRRNTEAFF
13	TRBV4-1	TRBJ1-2	CASSFRQGYGYTF
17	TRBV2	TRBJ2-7	CASSAVSGGDPFGEQYF
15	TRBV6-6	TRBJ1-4	CASSYSTGIDEKLFF
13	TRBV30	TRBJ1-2	CAWSPGGADGYTF
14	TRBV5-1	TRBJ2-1	CASSRQGVNNEQFF
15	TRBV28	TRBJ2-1	CASSWGLAGYGEQFF
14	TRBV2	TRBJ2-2	CASISHGGTGELFF
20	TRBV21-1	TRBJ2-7	CASSKVLIFTWDLRVHEQYF
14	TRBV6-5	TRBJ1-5	CASSYDRFNQPQHF
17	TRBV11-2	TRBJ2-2	CASSTPRTRNRTGELFF
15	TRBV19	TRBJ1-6	CASSHLTGDGSPLHF
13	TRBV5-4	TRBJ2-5	CASSLRTQEAQYF
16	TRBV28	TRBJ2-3	CASSAPGQGAQDTQYF
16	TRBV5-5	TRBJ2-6	CASSLILRSGANVLTF
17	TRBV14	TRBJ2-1	CASSPSVGTPSYNEQFF